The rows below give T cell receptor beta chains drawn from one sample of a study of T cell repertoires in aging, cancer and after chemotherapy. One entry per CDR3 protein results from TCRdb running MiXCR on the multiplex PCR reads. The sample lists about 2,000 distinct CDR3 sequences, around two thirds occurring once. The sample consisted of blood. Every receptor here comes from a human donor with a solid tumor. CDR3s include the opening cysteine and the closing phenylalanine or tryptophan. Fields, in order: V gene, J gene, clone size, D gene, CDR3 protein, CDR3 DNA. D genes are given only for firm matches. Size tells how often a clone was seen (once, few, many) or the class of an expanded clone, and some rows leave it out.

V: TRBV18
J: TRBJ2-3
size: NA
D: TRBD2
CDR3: CASSLPGLALDTQYF
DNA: TGTGCCAGCTCACTACCGGGACTAGCGTTAGATACGCAGTATTTT

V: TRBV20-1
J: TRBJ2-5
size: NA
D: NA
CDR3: CSARVFAREPETQYF
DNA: TGCAGTGCTAGAGTCTTTGCTAGGGAACCAGAGACCCAGTACTTC

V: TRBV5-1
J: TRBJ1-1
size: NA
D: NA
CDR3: CASSLMGGGLRNTEAFF
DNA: TGCGCCAGCAGCCTGATGGGGGGGGGGCTCCGGAACACTGAAGCTTTCTTT

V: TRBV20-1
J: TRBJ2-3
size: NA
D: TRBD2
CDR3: CSARDLEGRAADTQYF
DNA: TGCAGTGCTAGAGATCTCGAGGGGAGGGCAGCAGATACGCAGTATTTT

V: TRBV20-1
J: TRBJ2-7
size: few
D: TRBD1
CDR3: CSAKQGAHEQYF
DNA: TGCAGTGCTAAACAGGGGGCCCACGAGCAGTACTTC

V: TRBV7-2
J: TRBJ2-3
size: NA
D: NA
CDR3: CASSFMGGTDTQYF
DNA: TGTGCCAGCAGCTTTATGGGTGGCACAGATACGCAGTATTTT

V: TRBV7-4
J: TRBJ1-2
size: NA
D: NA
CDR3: CASSTGLGGYGYTF
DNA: TGTGCCAGCAGTACCGGGCTAGGAGGCTATGGCTACACCTTC

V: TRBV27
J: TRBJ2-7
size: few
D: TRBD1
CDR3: CASSLSSPGTGSDEQYF
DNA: TGTGCCAGCAGTTTATCGAGCCCCGGGACAGGGTCCGACGAGCAGTACTTC

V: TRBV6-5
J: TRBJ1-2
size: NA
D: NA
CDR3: CASSKESARGVYGYTF
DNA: TGTGCCAGCAGCAAAGAATCCGCGAGGGGCGTGTACGGCTACACCTTC

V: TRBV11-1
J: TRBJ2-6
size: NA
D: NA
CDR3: CASSLISSGANVLTF
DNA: TGTGCCAGCAGCTTAATCAGCTCTGGGGCCAACGTCCTGACTTTC

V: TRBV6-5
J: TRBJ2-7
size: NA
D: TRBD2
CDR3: CASSYGGGGYEQYF
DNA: TGTGCCAGCAGTTACGGTGGGGGGGGCTACGAGCAGTACTTC

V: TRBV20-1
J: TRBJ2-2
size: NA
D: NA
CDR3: CSASGGTTNTGELFF
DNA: TGCAGTGCTAGTGGAGGCACAACGAACACCGGGGAGCTGTTTTTT

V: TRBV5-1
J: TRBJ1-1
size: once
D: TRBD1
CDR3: CASSLSDREFNTEAFF
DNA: TGCGCCAGCAGCTTAAGCGACAGGGAGTTTAACACTGAAGCTTTCTTT

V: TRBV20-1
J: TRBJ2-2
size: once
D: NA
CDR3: CSARGGREAGELFF
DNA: TGCAGTGCTAGAGGCGGCAGGGAGGCCGGGGAGCTGTTTTTT

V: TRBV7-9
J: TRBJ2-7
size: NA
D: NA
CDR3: CASSLSFLYEQYF
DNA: TGTGCCAGCAGCTTGAGTTTTCTGTACGAGCAGTACTTC

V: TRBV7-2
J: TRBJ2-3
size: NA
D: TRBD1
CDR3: CASSPGGIDTQYF
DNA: TGTGCCAGCAGCCCAGGGGGCATAGATACGCAGTATTTT

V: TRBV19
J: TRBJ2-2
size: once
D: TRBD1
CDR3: CASSTRGPGNTGELFF
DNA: TGTGCCAGTAGTACCAGGGGGCCGGGGAACACCGGGGAGCTGTTTTTT

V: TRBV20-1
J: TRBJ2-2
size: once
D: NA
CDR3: CSARDWGDGELFF
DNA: TGCAGTGCTAGAGATTGGGGTGACGGGGAGCTGTTTTTT

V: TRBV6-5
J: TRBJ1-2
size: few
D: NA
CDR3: CATPRFVGRGYTF
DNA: TGTGCCACCCCAAGGTTTGTAGGGCGAGGCTACACCTTC

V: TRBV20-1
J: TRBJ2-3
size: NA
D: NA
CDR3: CSARVRPEGTDTQYF
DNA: TGCAGTGCTAGAGTCCGGCCCGAGGGGACAGATACGCAGTATTTT

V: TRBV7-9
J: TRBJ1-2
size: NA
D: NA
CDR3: CASSLAGRYGYTF
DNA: TGTGCCAGCAGCTTGGCTGGTCGCTATGGCTACACCTTC

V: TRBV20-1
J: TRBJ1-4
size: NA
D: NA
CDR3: CSAREVRGVPNEKLFF
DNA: TGCAGTGCTAGAGAGGTCCGGGGAGTTCCCAATGAAAAACTGTTTTTT

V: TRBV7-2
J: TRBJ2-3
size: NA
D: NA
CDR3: CASSVGLTRTQYF
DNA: TGTGCCAGCAGTGTGGGGCTTACGAGGACGCAGTATTTT

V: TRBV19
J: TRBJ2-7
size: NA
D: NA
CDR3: CASSIVPGYEQYF
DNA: TGTGCCAGTAGTATAGTTCCAGGCTACGAGCAGTACTTC

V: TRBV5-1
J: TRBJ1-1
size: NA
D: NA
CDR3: CASSLARGDTEAFF
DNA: TGCGCCAGCAGCTTGGCCCGTGGTGACACTGAAGCTTTCTTT

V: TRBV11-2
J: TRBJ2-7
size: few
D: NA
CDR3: CASSRDADLSYEQYF
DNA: TGTGCCAGCAGCAGGGACGCCGACCTCTCCTACGAGCAGTACTTC

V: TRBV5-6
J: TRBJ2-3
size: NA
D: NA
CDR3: CASSFFRDDPTDTQYF
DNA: TGTGCCAGCAGCTTTTTCAGGGATGACCCCACAGATACGCAGTATTTT

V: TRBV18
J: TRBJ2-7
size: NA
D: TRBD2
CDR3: CASSSGTSSYEQYF
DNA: TGTGCCAGCTCCTCCGGGACTAGCTCCTACGAGCAGTACTTC

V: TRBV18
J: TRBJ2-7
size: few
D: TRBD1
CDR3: CAGGQALYEQYF
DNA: TGTGCCGGGGGACAGGCTCTCTACGAGCAGTACTTC

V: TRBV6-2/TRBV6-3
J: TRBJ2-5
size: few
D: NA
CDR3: CASNIAGTAKETQYF
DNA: TGTGCCAGCAACATCGCCGGGACGGCAAAAGAGACCCAGTACTTC

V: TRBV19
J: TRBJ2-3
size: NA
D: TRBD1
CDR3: CASSLLGQGADTQYF
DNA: TGTGCCAGTAGTTTACTTGGACAGGGGGCAGATACGCAGTATTTT

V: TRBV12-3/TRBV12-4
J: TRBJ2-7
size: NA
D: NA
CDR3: CASRLESGPYEQYF
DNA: TGTGCCAGCAGACTTGAAAGCGGGCCCTACGAGCAGTACTTC

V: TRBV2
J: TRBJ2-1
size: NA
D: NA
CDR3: CASSVQDSSYNEQFF
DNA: TGTGCCAGTAGTGTTCAAGACTCATCCTACAATGAGCAGTTCTTC

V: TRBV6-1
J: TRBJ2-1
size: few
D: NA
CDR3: CASSDQGYNEQFF
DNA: TGTGCCAGCAGTGATCAGGGTTACAATGAGCAGTTCTTC

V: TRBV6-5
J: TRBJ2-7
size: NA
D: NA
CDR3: CASSYMGGSYEQYF
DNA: TGTGCCAGCAGTTATATGGGCGGCTCCTACGAGCAGTACTTC

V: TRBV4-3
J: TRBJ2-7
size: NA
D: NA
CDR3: CASSQDSGTYEQYF
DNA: TGTGCCAGCAGCCAAGATTCAGGGACCTACGAGCAGTACTTC

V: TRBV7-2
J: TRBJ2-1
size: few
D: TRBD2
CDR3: CASSLGGGSYNEQFF
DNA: TGTGCCAGCAGCTTAGGGGGGGGATCCTACAATGAGCAGTTCTTC

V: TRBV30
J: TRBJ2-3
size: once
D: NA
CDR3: CVADTQYF
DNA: TGTGTGGCAGATACGCAGTATTTT

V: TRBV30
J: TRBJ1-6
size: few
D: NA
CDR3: CAWRDNWGDSPLHF
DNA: TGTGCCTGGAGGGATAATTGGGGCGATTCACCCCTCCACTTT

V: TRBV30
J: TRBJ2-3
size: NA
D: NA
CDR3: CAWTVRGSSADTQYF
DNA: TGTGCCTGGACTGTACGGGGGAGTTCGGCAGATACGCAGTATTTT

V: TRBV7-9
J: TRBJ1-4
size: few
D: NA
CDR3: CASSRGDEKLFF
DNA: TGTGCCAGCAGCAGGGGCGATGAAAAACTGTTTTTT

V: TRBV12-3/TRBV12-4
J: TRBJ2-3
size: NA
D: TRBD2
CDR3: CASSYSSGNTQYF
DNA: TGTGCCAGCAGTTACTCTAGCGGGAATACGCAGTATTTT

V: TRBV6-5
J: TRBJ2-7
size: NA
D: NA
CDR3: CASSPGQSATYEQYF
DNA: TGTGCCAGCAGTCCCGGACAATCAGCAACCTACGAGCAGTACTTC

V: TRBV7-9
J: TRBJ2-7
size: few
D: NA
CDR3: CASSSSRGEQYF
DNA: TGTGCCAGCAGCTCCAGCAGGGGCGAGCAGTACTTC

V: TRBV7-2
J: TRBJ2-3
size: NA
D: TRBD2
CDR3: CASSGWREGLITDTQYF
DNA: TGTGCCAGCAGCGGCTGGCGGGAGGGCCTTATTACAGATACGCAGTATTTT

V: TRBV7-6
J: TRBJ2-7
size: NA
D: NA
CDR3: CASSTPGPLVEQYF
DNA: TGTGCCAGCAGCACGCCGGGACCCCTAGTCGAGCAGTACTTC

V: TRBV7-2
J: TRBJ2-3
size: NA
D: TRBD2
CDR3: CASSPESGGTDTQYF
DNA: TGTGCCAGCAGCCCAGAAAGCGGGGGCACAGATACGCAGTATTTT

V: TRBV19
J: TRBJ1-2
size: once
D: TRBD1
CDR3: CASSMGQIYGYTF
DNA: TGTGCCAGTAGTATGGGACAGATCTATGGCTACACCTTC

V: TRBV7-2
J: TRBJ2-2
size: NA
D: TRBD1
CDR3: CASTTTTGRTGELFF
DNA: TGTGCCAGCACCACTACGACAGGGCGGACCGGGGAGCTGTTTTTT

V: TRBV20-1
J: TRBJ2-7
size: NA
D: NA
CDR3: CSATAGLSYEQYF
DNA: TGCAGTGCTACGGCGGGCCTCTCCTACGAGCAGTACTTC

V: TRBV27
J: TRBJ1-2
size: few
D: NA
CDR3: CASSLLGGTNYGYTF
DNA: TGTGCCAGCAGTTTATTAGGGGGGACTAACTATGGCTACACCTTC

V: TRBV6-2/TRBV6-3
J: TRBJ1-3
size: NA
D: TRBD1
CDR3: CASSPGQFTGNTIYF
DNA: TGTGCCAGCAGCCCGGGACAGTTTACTGGAAACACCATATATTTT

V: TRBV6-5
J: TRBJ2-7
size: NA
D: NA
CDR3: CASTDLDRQGGYEQYF
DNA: TGTGCCAGTACAGACCTAGATAGGCAAGGAGGCTACGAGCAGTACTTC

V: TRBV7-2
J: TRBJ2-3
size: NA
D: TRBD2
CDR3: CASRRTSGGSTDTQYF
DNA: TGTGCCAGCAGGAGGACTAGCGGGGGAAGCACAGATACGCAGTATTTT

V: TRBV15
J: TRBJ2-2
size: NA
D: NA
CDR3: CATLTSEGELFF
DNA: TGTGCCACCCTAACCTCCGAGGGGGAGCTGTTTTTT

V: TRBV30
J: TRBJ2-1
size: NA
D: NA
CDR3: CAWGRQTNEQFF
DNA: TGTGCCTGGGGTCGCCAGACTAATGAGCAGTTCTTC